Listed below are T cell receptor beta chains from one sample, sequenced in a study of blood T cells in healthy people across ages. Via MiXCR, TCRdb re-called the 5' RACE reads, giving one row per CDR3 protein. Of fewer than 1 million distinct CDR3 sequences listed, about 42% were seen once; the top ten hold 15% to 25%. Sequenced: blood. These TCRs come from a man in his sixties in good health. Both conserved end residues are part of each CDR3. D genes are given only for firm matches. Clone size is not always given. Where it is, it says once, few, many or a class for expanded clones.

j_gene: TRBJ2-7
d_gene: -
v_gene: TRBV6-2/TRBV6-3
abundance: -
CDR3nt: TGTGCCAGCAGTTACCGAAAGACCTACGAGCAGTACTTC
CDR3aa: CASSYRKTYEQYF

j_gene: TRBJ1-2
d_gene: TRBD1
v_gene: TRBV6-6
abundance: -
CDR3nt: TGTGCCAGCAGTTACTCCCAGGGACAGAACTATGGCTACACCTTC
CDR3aa: CASSYSQGQNYGYTF

j_gene: TRBJ1-5
d_gene: -
v_gene: TRBV20-1
abundance: -
CDR3nt: TGCAGTGCTAGGGGAGGGACGGCCAATCAGCCCCAGCATTTT
CDR3aa: CSARGGTANQPQHF

j_gene: TRBJ1-4
d_gene: TRBD1
v_gene: TRBV6-5
abundance: -
CDR3nt: TGTGCCAGCAGTTACTCGGGACAGGGGGTTAATGAAAAACTGTTTTTT
CDR3aa: CASSYSGQGVNEKLFF

j_gene: TRBJ1-2
d_gene: -
v_gene: TRBV6-2/TRBV6-3
abundance: -
CDR3nt: TGTGCCAGCAGTCGGATGGGCTATGGCTACACCTTC
CDR3aa: CASSRMGYGYTF

j_gene: TRBJ2-7
d_gene: -
v_gene: TRBV3-1
abundance: few
CDR3nt: TGTGCCAGCAGCCCCCAAGAGGGCCAGGACTCCTACGAGCAGTACTTC
CDR3aa: CASSPQEGQDSYEQYF

j_gene: TRBJ1-1
d_gene: -
v_gene: TRBV30
abundance: -
CDR3nt: TGTGCCTGGAGTTCAGTCGCGGGGCTCACTGAAGCTTTCTTT
CDR3aa: CAWSSVAGLTEAFF

j_gene: TRBJ2-3
d_gene: -
v_gene: TRBV6-1
abundance: -
CDR3nt: TGTGCCAGCAGTGAAGCTGCGGGGCCCAGGGATACGCAGTATTTT
CDR3aa: CASSEAAGPRDTQYF

j_gene: TRBJ2-3
d_gene: -
v_gene: TRBV7-9
abundance: few
CDR3nt: TGTGCCAGCAGCTTAGGGAAGGGAGGAGATACGCAGTATTTT
CDR3aa: CASSLGKGGDTQYF

j_gene: TRBJ2-3
d_gene: -
v_gene: TRBV6-6
abundance: -
CDR3nt: TGTACCAGCAGTTACCCGATAGATACGCAGTATTTT
CDR3aa: CTSSYPIDTQYF

j_gene: TRBJ2-4
d_gene: TRBD1
v_gene: TRBV4-3
abundance: -
CDR3nt: TGCGTCAGCAGCCAAGAAGTCCCCAGGGGGCTAAGGAAAAACATTCAGTACTTC
CDR3aa: CVSSQEVPRGLRKNIQYF

j_gene: TRBJ2-7
d_gene: TRBD1
v_gene: TRBV5-1
abundance: -
CDR3nt: TGCGCCAGCAGGTCTCCCGGGACAGCCACCTACGAGCAGTACTTC
CDR3aa: CASRSPGTATYEQYF

j_gene: TRBJ2-1
d_gene: -
v_gene: TRBV6-5
abundance: -
CDR3nt: TGTGCCAGCAGTTACGGATTTAGCTCCTACAATGAGCAGTTCTTC
CDR3aa: CASSYGFSSYNEQFF

j_gene: TRBJ1-1
d_gene: -
v_gene: TRBV7-2
abundance: -
CDR3nt: TGTGCCAGCAGCTCAGGACAAAGGGTGACTGAAGCTTTCTTT
CDR3aa: CASSSGQRVTEAFF

j_gene: TRBJ2-1
d_gene: TRBD2
v_gene: TRBV4-3
abundance: -
CDR3nt: TGCGCCAGCAGCCAAGATTGGGCTAGCGGTTCCTACAATGAGCAGTTCTTC
CDR3aa: CASSQDWASGSYNEQFF

j_gene: TRBJ2-1
d_gene: -
v_gene: TRBV5-5
abundance: few
CDR3nt: TGTGCCAGCAGCGTGCTGGGCGCCTCCTACAATGAGCAGTTCTTC
CDR3aa: CASSVLGASYNEQFF

j_gene: TRBJ2-5
d_gene: TRBD2
v_gene: TRBV7-2
abundance: -
CDR3nt: TGTGCCAGCAGGGCCTCCCGGGGGGGCCTGGAGACCCAGTACTTC
CDR3aa: CASRASRGGLETQYF

j_gene: TRBJ2-6
d_gene: -
v_gene: TRBV4-3
abundance: -
CDR3nt: TGCGCCAGCAGCCAAGATGGGGAGTCTGGGGCCAACGTCCTGACTTTC
CDR3aa: CASSQDGESGANVLTF

j_gene: TRBJ2-2
d_gene: -
v_gene: TRBV9
abundance: -
CDR3nt: TGTGCCAGCAGCGTAGCTTGGGCGGAGGTCGACACCGGGGAGCTGTTTTTT
CDR3aa: CASSVAWAEVDTGELFF

j_gene: TRBJ2-7
d_gene: TRBD2
v_gene: TRBV15
abundance: few
CDR3nt: TGTGCCACCAGCCGCGGGGGGCCGGCTATCTACGAGCAGTACTTC
CDR3aa: CATSRGGPAIYEQYF

j_gene: TRBJ2-1
d_gene: TRBD2
v_gene: TRBV5-5
abundance: once
CDR3nt: TGTGCCAGCAGCTTGGGACTAGCGGTGCCGGGGTTCTTC
CDR3aa: CASSLGLAVPGFF

j_gene: TRBJ2-5
d_gene: -
v_gene: TRBV6-2/TRBV6-3
abundance: -
CDR3nt: TGTGCCAGCAGTCAAGGGACTGTGGAAAGGGCCCAGTACTTC
CDR3aa: CASSQGTVERAQYF

j_gene: TRBJ2-7
d_gene: -
v_gene: TRBV5-1
abundance: few
CDR3nt: TGCGCCAGCAGCTTATCCCTAGGAAGCGCTGTAAGTGAGCAGTACTTC
CDR3aa: CASSLSLGSAVSEQYF

j_gene: TRBJ2-1
d_gene: -
v_gene: TRBV6-2/TRBV6-3
abundance: -
CDR3nt: TGTGCCAGCACCATCAGGGGCGGGGGTCGCTACAATGAGCAGTTCTTC
CDR3aa: CASTIRGGGRYNEQFF

j_gene: TRBJ2-7
d_gene: -
v_gene: TRBV5-4
abundance: many
CDR3nt: TGTGCCAGCAGCTTGGCAGAAGGCGCCTACGAGCAGTACTTC
CDR3aa: CASSLAEGAYEQYF

j_gene: TRBJ1-5
d_gene: -
v_gene: TRBV21-1
abundance: -
CDR3nt: TGTGCCAGCGGAGCCAAAGGGAGCAATCAGCCCCAGCATTTT
CDR3aa: CASGAKGSNQPQHF

j_gene: TRBJ2-1
d_gene: -
v_gene: TRBV10-3
abundance: -
CDR3nt: TGTGCCATCAGTGAGCTAGACCGGACCCAAGATGAGCAGTTCTTC
CDR3aa: CAISELDRTQDEQFF

j_gene: TRBJ2-7
d_gene: TRBD1
v_gene: TRBV6-6
abundance: -
CDR3nt: TGTGCCAGCAGTCAGACCGGGACAGTGATCTACGAGCAGTACTTC
CDR3aa: CASSQTGTVIYEQYF

j_gene: TRBJ1-1
d_gene: -
v_gene: TRBV20-1
abundance: few
CDR3nt: TGCAGTGCTAGGCGGAGGGCAGGCTCTGAAGCTTTCTTT
CDR3aa: CSARRRAGSEAFF

j_gene: TRBJ1-1
d_gene: -
v_gene: TRBV24-1
abundance: -
CDR3nt: TGTGCCACCAGTGATGCCGACGGCGATGAAGCTTTCTTT
CDR3aa: CATSDADGDEAFF

j_gene: TRBJ1-2
d_gene: -
v_gene: TRBV15
abundance: -
CDR3nt: TGTGCCACCAGCACCACCTCGGGTGGGGTATATAACTATGGCTACACCTTC
CDR3aa: CATSTTSGGVYNYGYTF

j_gene: TRBJ2-5
d_gene: TRBD2
v_gene: TRBV5-1
abundance: -
CDR3nt: TGCGCCAGCAGCTCCGGGGGGGCAAAAGAGACCCAGTACTTC
CDR3aa: CASSSGGAKETQYF

j_gene: TRBJ2-3
d_gene: -
v_gene: TRBV13
abundance: many
CDR3nt: TGTGCCAGCAACAAGGGGACTACAGATACGCAGTATTTT
CDR3aa: CASNKGTTDTQYF

j_gene: TRBJ1-6
d_gene: -
v_gene: TRBV5-5
abundance: -
CDR3nt: TGTGCCAGCAGCTTGGATGGCCACGTGAATTCACCCCTCCACTTT
CDR3aa: CASSLDGHVNSPLHF

j_gene: TRBJ2-5
d_gene: TRBD1
v_gene: TRBV10-3
abundance: many
CDR3nt: TGTGCCATCAGCCCGGACAGGGGTGAGACCCAGTACTTC
CDR3aa: CAISPDRGETQYF

j_gene: TRBJ2-1
d_gene: -
v_gene: TRBV20-1
abundance: -
CDR3nt: TGCAGTACGGATCGGGACTCCTACAATGAGCAGTTCTTC
CDR3aa: CSTDRDSYNEQFF

j_gene: TRBJ2-5
d_gene: -
v_gene: TRBV20-1
abundance: -
CDR3nt: TGCAGTGCTCCAAGGGGCGGGGAGACCCAGTACTTC
CDR3aa: CSAPRGGETQYF

j_gene: TRBJ1-5
d_gene: -
v_gene: TRBV2
abundance: few
CDR3nt: TGTGCCAGCAGTGAAGAGGGATTTCAGCCCCAGCATTTT
CDR3aa: CASSEEGFQPQHF

j_gene: TRBJ2-1
d_gene: -
v_gene: TRBV6-6
abundance: many
CDR3nt: TGTGCCAGCAGTTATCAGAATGAGCAGTTCTTC
CDR3aa: CASSYQNEQFF

j_gene: TRBJ1-2
d_gene: -
v_gene: TRBV27
abundance: many
CDR3nt: TGTGCCAGCAGGGGGGACGGTGGCTACACCTTC
CDR3aa: CASRGDGGYTF

j_gene: TRBJ1-2
d_gene: -
v_gene: TRBV15
abundance: few
CDR3nt: TGTGCCACCAGCGGGGGAATCTATGGCTACACCTTC
CDR3aa: CATSGGIYGYTF

j_gene: TRBJ2-7
d_gene: -
v_gene: TRBV7-9
abundance: -
CDR3nt: TGTGCCAGCAGCTTAGAATCAACTGCAATCGATGAGCAGTACTTC
CDR3aa: CASSLESTAIDEQYF